This T cell receptor beta chain derives from a study of shared clonotypes between healthy human individuals (dated by TCRdb to about 2020). About the study as a whole: A couple of women and a few men aged 18 to 49 years were included in the cohort. Different laboratories and diverse techniques were used to prepare libraries and sequence TCR repertoires, to increase sequencing depth and limit assay-specific biases. To estimate repertoire size and how much clonotype sharing occurs between individuals, the study deeply sequenced the blood TCR repertoires of about 5 healthy adults. Each donor's leukapheresis produced roughly between roughly 0.94 and 9.5 billion PBMCs. For each donor, three plates each were used for CD4 naive and CD4 memory, two plates were used for CD8 naive, and one plate was used for CD8 memory. The paper's findings and limits, for the study overall: Sampling was restricted to blood, and TCR repertoires in tissues likely differ from the TCR repertoires found in blood. Estimated clonotype richness was generally larger for naive than for memory subsets. Roughly 5.2% of naive CD4, around 3.5% of naive CD8, approximately 2.2% of memory CD4, and roughly 0.4% of memory CD8 clonotypes were shared across a few donors. Compared with non-shared clonotypes, clonotypes shared by all four sorted-subset donors had higher generation probabilities. Based on pairwise subsampling, the degree of clonotype sharing among donors was expected to be affected by sequencing depth. Even with the large sequencing depth, rarefaction of the sorted-subset datasets indicated that sequencing was incomplete. Because the study included only a small number of donors, the genetic and exposure-history diversity represented was limited.

CDR1 is given as SGHTA and CDR2 as FQGNSA, both from the germline V gene. Germline trimming amounts to 3 bases on V and 7 bases on J, with 8 as the count of junction bases outside the gene matches. The CDR3 holds 14 amino acids from the cysteine to the phenylalanine. Left in the record is the CDR3 DNA by itself, 42 bases read in frame from the first base. The donors were healthy, HIV-negative adults who had no recently reported acute infections or vaccinations. Only Caucasian adults living in Nashville, Tennessee, USA were represented among the donors. CD4+ T cells were enriched through magnetic negative selection, after which naive cells were positively selected on CD45RA and the remaining negative fraction served as the memory subset. Blood was collected by leukapheresis, and PBMCs were isolated by Ficoll-Histopaque density gradient centrifugation and then cryopreserved in liquid nitrogen vapor phase. Analytical flow cytometry was used to check the purity and quantity of each magnetically sorted T cell population. From each sorted fraction, genomic DNA was isolated and quantified by UV absorbance on a Nanodrop 2000c.

This clone was counted only a few times. Its recognized antigen is unknown. No much larger clone is present one base from it, and per-base qualities are unavailable. Using the deep immunoSEQ assay, TCR CDR3 regions were amplified from genomic DNA by multiplex PCR. Extracted genomic DNA from each cell subset was spread evenly across all wells of several immunoSEQ 96-well plates, with each plate serving as a replicate. For sorted subsets, each replicate PCR was loaded with 200 to 250 ng genomic DNA, equivalent to 30,000 or so T cell genomes. The purified libraries were quantified using a Qubit 3.0 fluorometer, sized with a Bioanalyzer 2100, and then quantified again using the KAPA Library Quantification kit. A separate single-read 150-cycle Illumina NextSeq 550 flow cell was used to sequence each immunoSEQ 96-well plate. Regarding the original processing steps: Because the immunoSEQ output included only junctional sequences and no quality scores, the filtering could not be the same as the filtering used for full-length reads. To assign V/J genes and CDR3, sequences were annotated against IMGT germline references using PyIR, a Python wrapper for IgBLAST v1.9. Reads with weak V/J assignments (E-value above 1e-6), missing CDR3, stop codons, out-of-frame junctions, or ambiguous translated residues were removed. V3J clonotypes were defined as sequences sharing the same inferred V gene, J gene, and CDR3 amino acid sequence. Percentage overlap between repertoires was computed as shared unique clonotypes divided by the size of the smaller repertoire. Three approaches were used to assess repertoire richness: RTK rarefaction, the Chao1 estimator, and Recon v2.1 estimates of unobserved clonotypes. For all TCRbeta clonotypes obtained by the gDNA method from a few donors, generation probabilities were computed with OLGA. Held by TCRdb, this immuneACCESS table contains in-frame sequences only and omits some clones. Under half of the omission traces to an unresolved V gene where checked; the cause of the rest is unknown. The V and J calls and clone size were taken over from that table, and D and trimming were inferred from the DNA. This sample holds about 2.3 million clones; just under 95% were observed only once. The biggest ten clones account for roughly 0.34% of the sample.

Specimen: naive CD4+ T cells from PBMCs. This specimen's cell subset or site label, interpreted: CD45RA+ positively selected. The sequence was obtained from a man between 18 and 29 years old in good health. Some clones in this sample may be carry-over from other donors' samples. The sequence joins TRBV7-2 to TRBJ1-2; TRBD1 fits 7 bases in the junction. The sequence in DNA is TGTGCCAGCAGCTTCGACAGGGCCGATCGTGGCTACACCTTC. Its product reads: CASSFDRADRGYTF.